This T cell receptor beta chain was obtained from a study of T cell responses to AZD1222 COVID-19 vaccine. General study findings and limits: Baseline seropositives among AZD1222 recipients totaled only six. Once two AZD1222 doses were given, Spike-specific TCR breadth and depth went up.

V shed 2 bases and J shed 8 bases, with 27 bases lying between them. The CDR3 loop spans 18 amino acids. Per the germline V gene, CDR1 is MNHEY and CDR2 is SVGEGT. This table comes from immunoSEQ multiplex PCR, and its TCRdb copy is limited to in-frame clones, with some not included. The table lists about 100,000 clones, less than 90% of them singletons. This clone was recorded a few times. Its antigen is not known. V is TRBV6-2 or TRBV6-3 and J is TRBJ1-2; tentatively, D is TRBD1 (5 bases). The source was peripheral blood, collected on day 0 of AZD1222 vaccination. The source of this sequence is an adult in good health. The CDR3 bases are TGTGCCAGCAGTTACAACCCCTCCTTCGGGACTGATTTTTTCGGCTACACCTTC. Its protein product is CASSYNPSFGTDFFGYTF.